The 3 T cell receptor beta chains in this list originate from one sample, sequenced in a study of early T cells in non-severe SARS-CoV-2 infection. TCRdb reprocessed the 5' RACE reads via MiXCR and lists one record per CDR3 protein. This table holds 75,000 or so distinct CDR3 sequences, 11% found once. Sequenced material: whole blood, taken at baseline. These receptors were taken from an adult who was a healthcare worker with PCR-confirmed SARS-CoV-2 infection or an uninfected control (not recorded which).

This clonotype was seen a handful of times. The chain combines TRBV7-9 with TRBJ2-3, with D possibly matching TRBD2 (6 bases). CDR1 and CDR2 (germline): SEHNR, FQNEAQ (reference sequence). The CDR3 contains 12 residues. V was pared by 6 bases and J by 8 bases, with 12 bases between. The CDR3 nucleotides read TGTGCCAGCAGTATAATCGGGGGTACGCAGTATTTT. Protein: CASSIIGGTQYF.

The chain joins TRBV7-9 to TRBJ2-6; 9 bases fit TRBD1. This CDR3 is 17 amino acids long. With 3 bases clipped from V and 0 bases from J, the junction kept 3 bases outside the gene matches. The germline gives CDR1 SEHNR, CDR2 FQNEAQ (reference sequence). The CDR3 DNA follows: TGTGCCAGCAGCTTGGGACAGGGAAGCTCTGGGGCCAACGTCCTGACTTTC. Encoded protein: CASSLGQGSSGANVLTF.

The V call is TRBV29-1, the J call TRBJ2-2; TRBD1 aligns across 7 bases. Per germline, CDR1 SQVTM and CDR2 ANQGSEA. CDR3 length: 13 amino acids. V shed 5 bases, J shed 6 bases, and the junction held 6 bases outside the gene matches. CDR3 sequence (DNA): TGCAGCGTTAAGGGGGCCCGCGCCGGGGAGCTGTTTTTT. This encodes CSVKGARAGELFF.